This T cell receptor beta chain was obtained from a study of neoadjuvant anti-PD-1 for oral cavity cancer. This clone occurred a few times. Analysis of PBMCs was direct, with no culture step. Generated by immunoSEQ multiplex PCR, the TCRdb table keeps only in-frame clones and is missing some. The sample contains 16,000 or so clones, around 62% of which appear only once. Trimming shortened V by 3 bases and J by 1 base, and 11 bases separated the two germline ends. Germline V gene sequence: CDR1 SGHDT, CDR2 YYEEEE. This CDR3 comprises 15 residues. This sample comprised PBMCs, obtained before nivolumab (anti-PD-1) treatment. The rearrangement links TRBV5-6 to TRBJ1-5; a weak D match, TRBD1 (6 bases). The sequence was obtained from a person between 40 and 80 years old with oral cavity squamous cell carcinoma. Written as DNA, the CDR3 is TGTGCCAGCAGCTGGAACCAGGGGAGCAATCAGCCCCAGCATTTT. Encoded protein: CASSWNQGSNQPQHF.